The 31 T cell receptor beta chains presented below share a single source sample, sequenced in a study of blood T cell repertoires in COVID-19. Sequenced by immunoSEQ multiplex PCR; TCRdb stores in-frame clones only, minus some. The table lists tens of thousands of clones, 65% to 90% of them singletons. The sample taken for sequencing was peripheral blood. Receptor source: a woman of 80 years or more with acute or convalescent COVID-19.

The chain couples TRBV9 to TRBJ1-4, with 10 bases aligning to TRBD1. CDR3 length equals 16 residues. The V gene's germline CDR1 is SGDLS and CDR2 YYNGEE. The J segment lost 4 bases and the V segment lost 0 bases, leaving 3 bases of the junction unmatched. The CDR3 DNA sequence: TGTGCCAGCAGCGTAGGTCGGACAGGGGGTAATGAAAAACTGTTTTTT. This gives the protein CASSVGRTGGNEKLFF.

This clone was seen once. The chain links TRBV5-6 to TRBJ1-1; 7 bases match TRBD1. This CDR3 is built from 14 residues. Germline CDR1 SGHDT, CDR2 YYEEEE. J was trimmed by 5 bases and V by 5 bases; bases with no gene match: 9. The chain's CDR3 is CASRREQGRTEAFF. The CDR3 DNA reads as TGTGCCAGCAGACGTGAACAGGGGAGGACTGAAGCTTTCTTT.

The genes are TRBV27 and TRBJ2-7; TRBD1 matches 7 bases. V shed 4 bases and J 3 bases; nucleotides not matched to a gene: 6. The CDR3 contains 14 residues. Germline V CDR1 and CDR2: MNHEY, SMNVEV (reference sequence). Here the CDR3 DNA reads TGTGCCAGCAGTTACAGGGGAAAACTCTACGAGCAGTACTTC. It specifies CASSYRGKLYEQYF.

The chain is built from TRBV3-1 (or the pseudogene TRBV3-2) and TRBJ2-2, with TRBD2 matching 7 bases. The CDR3 length is 16 residues. Looked up from germline, CDR1 is LGHDT and CDR2 is YNNKEL (reference sequence). After removal of 2 bases from V and 3 bases from J, the junction contained 6 bases not matched to a gene. CDR3 sequence (DNA): TGTGCCAGCAGCCAAATTCCTAGCGGATACACCGGGGAGCTGTTTTTT. It specifies CASSQIPSGYTGELFF.

The gene calls are TRBV7-2 and TRBJ1-3; D gene unclear. The V end was cut by 4 bases, the J end by 4 bases, with 14 bases between. The CDR3 contains 15 residues. The germline V gene has CDR1 SGHTA and CDR2 FQGNSA. DNA for the CDR3: TGTGCCAGCAGCTCCTACAGTGGATCGGGAAACACCATATATTTT. Translation gives CASSSYSGSGNTIYF.

J is TRBJ1-2 and V is TRBV29-1, with TRBD1 identical over 8 bases. V was pared by 7 bases and J by 5 bases, with 6 bases of the junction left unmatched. CDR1 is SQVTM, CDR2 ANQGSEA, per germline. This CDR3 has 12 amino acids. The CDR3 spells CSGGQELYGYTF. In DNA form, the CDR3 reads TGCAGCGGGGGACAGGAATTGTATGGCTACACCTTC.

This clone has a handful of counts. V and J are TRBV5-5 and TRBJ1-1; 7 bases map to TRBD1. Germline V gene data show CDR1 as SGHKS and CDR2 as YYEKEE (reference sequence). This CDR3 spans 14 amino acids. The junction had 6 bases not matched to a gene; V was cut back by 5 bases and J by 2 bases. The CDR3 sequence: CASRPGTANTEAFF. The CDR3 DNA sequence: TGTGCCAGCAGGCCCGGGACAGCCAACACTGAAGCTTTCTTT.

The chain recombines TRBV29-1 with TRBJ1-2; the D gene is possibly TRBD1 (5 bases). CDR3 length: 12 residues. Deletions cut 4 bases from V and 1 base from J, with 7 bases between. Germline assignment: CDR1 SQVTM and CDR2 ANQGSEA. The CDR3 loop is CSVGRGNYGYTF. The CDR3 DNA is TGCAGCGTTGGTAGGGGTAACTATGGCTACACCTTC.

The chain has TRBV30 and TRBJ2-7; a possible D gene is TRBD2 (7 bases). Germline V lookup: CDR1 GTSNPN, CDR2 SVGIG (reference sequence). The V and J ends lost 7 bases and 4 bases respectively, with 11 bases between them. CDR3 length: 11 amino acids. The CDR3 coding sequence is TGTGCCTACAAGGGGGGGTACGAGCAGTACTTC. It translates to CAYKGGYEQYF.

The V gene is TRBV10-3, the J gene TRBJ2-1, with 11 bases fitting TRBD1. The CDR3 has 13 residues. J gave up 9 bases and V 7 bases, and 5 bases lay outside the gene matches. Germline CDR1 is ENHRY and CDR2 is SYGVKD. CDR3 sequence (DNA): TGTGCCATCACAGGACAGGGGGCCGTTGAGCAGTTCTTC. This codes for CAITGQGAVEQFF.

This clone has a handful of counts. The V call is TRBV6-7, the J call TRBJ2-3, with 8 bases matching TRBD2. TRBV6-7 counts as an open reading frame of uncertain function. V shed 5 bases, J shed 1 base, and the junction held 11 bases outside the gene matches. The CDR3 has 17 amino acids. DNA of the CDR3: TGTGCCAGCAGTCCCCCGCTAGCGGGTGACGGCACAGATACGCAGTATTTT. It translates to CASSPPLAGDGTDTQYF.

This clone came up once. The chain uses TRBV12-3 or TRBV12-4 and TRBJ1-1; D remains unclear. The CDR3 is 11 amino acids. V dropped 5 bases and J dropped 9 bases, with 10 bases sitting between them. The CDR3 DNA is TGTGCCAGCAGTGAGGAAGCGAAAGCTTTCTTT. It codes for CASSEEAKAFF.

DNA for the CDR3: TGTGCCAGTCGGACAGGGGGCGTCTATGGCTACACCTTC. It specifies CASRTGGVYGYTF. V usage is TRBV19 and J usage is TRBJ1-2, with 11 nucleotides matching TRBD1. The CDR3 runs to 13 residues. The junction had 3 bases not matched to a gene; V was cut back by 8 bases and J by 4 bases. The V gene's germline CDR1 is LNHDA and CDR2 SQIVND (reference sequence).

The J gene is TRBJ1-5, the V gene TRBV7-2; 7 positions agree with TRBD1. This CDR3 region has 15 residues. Per germline, CDR1 SGHTA and CDR2 FQGNSA. The J segment lost 5 bases and the V segment lost 5 bases, leaving 9 bases of the junction unmatched. The CDR3 nucleotides read TGTGCCAGCAGCCCCCGGGTAGGGGGCGATCAGCCCCAGCATTTT. Its protein is CASSPRVGGDQPQHF.

The CDR3 loop is CASSVGSATGELFF. The CDR3 nucleotides read TGTGCCAGCAGCGTAGGGAGTGCTACCGGGGAGCTGTTTTTT. V usage is TRBV9 and J usage is TRBJ2-2; no clear D. The CDR3 covers 14 residues. The V gene lost 0 bases and the J gene lost 5 bases, with 8 bases spanning the gap. Germline values: CDR1 SGDLS, CDR2 YYNGEE.

The V and J genes are TRBV6-6 and TRBJ1-2; D uncertain. The CDR3 runs 14 residues. Trimming removed 2 bases from V and 4 bases from J, with 11 bases in between. The germline V gene has CDR1 MNHNY and CDR2 SVGAGI (reference sequence). The CDR3 reads CASSYGPPPYGYTF. CDR3 DNA sequence: TGTGCCAGCAGTTACGGGCCGCCCCCCTATGGCTACACCTTC.

The gene calls are TRBV25-1 and TRBJ2-7; 9 positions match TRBD1. J was trimmed by 2 bases and V by 2 bases; bases with no gene match: 4. The CDR3 is 15 amino acids. Germline V lookup: CDR1 MGHDK, CDR2 SYGVNS. CDR3 region: CASSERGQGTYEQYF. Here the CDR3 DNA reads TGTGCCAGCAGTGAACGGGGACAGGGTACCTACGAGCAGTACTTC.

This clone has only a few counts. The chain combines TRBV7-2 with TRBJ2-1; 11 bases are a match to TRBD2. There are 16 residues in the CDR3. V shed 4 bases and J 4 bases; nucleotides not matched to a gene: 6. Germline-derived CDR1 and CDR2 are SGHTA and FQGNSA. CDR3: CASSSTSGGLYNEQFF. The CDR3 bases are TGTGCCAGCAGCTCTACTAGCGGGGGCCTGTACAATGAGCAGTTCTTC. The whole variable domain, remainder taken from reference TRBV7-2 and TRBJ2-1, is GAGVSQSPSNKVTEKGKDVELRCDPISGHTALYWYRQSLGQGLEFLIYFQGNSAPDKSGLPSDRFSAERTGGSVSTLTIQRTQQEDSAVYLCASSSTSGGLYNEQFFGPGTRLTVL.

The CDR3 sequence is CASSLAGGSYNEQFF. The CDR3 DNA follows: TGCGCCAGCTCCCTAGCGGGGGGCTCCTACAATGAGCAGTTCTTC. The chain recombines TRBV10-2 with TRBJ2-1; 11 nucleotides agree with TRBD2. The CDR3 contains 15 residues. Trimming removed 8 bases from V and 0 bases from J; junction bases left unmatched: 3. Per the germline V gene, CDR1 is WSHSY and CDR2 is SAAADI.

J is TRBJ1-3 and V is TRBV4-2; the D gene is possibly TRBD1 (5 bases). Trimming cost V 1 base and J 0 bases, with 10 bases left between them. Germline-derived CDR1 and CDR2 are LGHNA and YNFKEQ. This CDR3 is built from 16 residues. The chain's CDR3 is CASSQGLGASGNTIYF. For the CDR3, the DNA is TGTGCCAGCAGCCAAGGGTTAGGGGCCTCTGGAAACACCATATATTTT.

The rearrangement joins TRBV6-1 to TRBJ1-2; D is undetermined. V lost 1 base and J 3 bases, leaving 9 bases between the germline ends. The CDR3 loop spans 14 amino acids. CDR1 MNHNS and CDR2 SASEGT come from the germline V gene. Here the CDR3 reads CASSEGRGHYGYTF. CDR3 bases: TGTGCCAGCAGTGAAGGAAGAGGGCACTATGGCTACACCTTC.

The chain uses TRBV19 and TRBJ1-5; D gene uncertain. CDR3 size: 15 residues. The V end lost 1 base, the J end lost 6 bases, and 13 bases lay between the germline ends. Germline values: CDR1 LNHDA, CDR2 SQIVND (reference sequence). CDR3 nucleotide sequence: TGTGCCAGTAGTATAGGGGGTAGCGAGAGTCAGCCCCAGCATTTT. Translating it yields CASSIGGSESQPQHF.

The chain uses TRBV5-4 and TRBJ1-1; 7 positions match TRBD1. This CDR3 is built from 14 residues. Trimming took 2 bases from V and 4 from J; bases not matched to a gene: 5. The V gene's germline CDR1 is SGHNT and CDR2 YYREEE (reference sequence). This chain's CDR3 is CASSLLQGGTEAFF. The CDR3 bases are TGTGCCAGCAGCTTACTTCAGGGGGGCACTGAAGCTTTCTTT.

This chain connects TRBV12-1 to TRBJ1-5. TRBV12-1 is a documented pseudogene. The CDR3 consists of 15 residues. CDR3 nucleotide sequence: TGTGCCAGCAGCTCGGGTCGCCGACGGAATCAGCCCCAGCATTTT. Residues: CASSSGRRRNQPQHF.

The chain carries TRBV2 and TRBJ1-2; D may be TRBD1 (6 bases). The V end was cut by 1 base, the J end by 7 bases, with 10 bases between. This CDR3 is built from 13 residues. The germline V gene encodes CDR1 SNHLY and CDR2 FYNNEI. The CDR3 DNA sequence: TGTGCCAGCAGTGAAGAACTCAGGGGTGGCTACACCTTC. This sequence encodes CASSEELRGGYTF.

The CDR3 is CASTYGGNTEAFF. CDR3 sequence (DNA): TGTGCCAGCACCTACGGAGGTAACACTGAAGCTTTCTTT. V and J are TRBV12-3 or TRBV12-4 and TRBJ1-1; D call uncertain. V gave up 7 bases and J gave up 2 bases, with 11 bases separating them. This CDR3 is built from 13 residues.

Only one count was recorded for this clone. For the CDR3, the DNA is TGTGCCTGGAGTGAACGGAGCAATCAGCCCCAGCATTTT. It is translated as CAWSERSNQPQHF. The chain is built from TRBV30 and TRBJ1-5, with no clear D. The CDR3 is made up of 13 amino acids. V dropped 1 base and J dropped 1 base, with 5 bases sitting between them. Germline CDR1 GTSNPN, CDR2 SVGIG (reference sequence).

V is TRBV29-1 and J is TRBJ2-3; 10 bases agree with TRBD2. CDR3 length: 14 amino acids. V was pared by 7 bases and J by 4 bases, with 8 bases of the junction left unmatched. CDR1 and CDR2 (germline): SQVTM, ANQGSEA. This CDR3 reads CSGTASGGPDTQYF. The CDR3, as DNA: TGCAGCGGCACGGCTAGCGGGGGCCCAGATACGCAGTATTTT.

This chain connects TRBV7-2 to TRBJ1-6, with D possibly being TRBD1 (5 bases). Germline values: CDR1 SGHTA, CDR2 FQGNSA. V lost 5 bases, J lost 2 bases, and 16 bases lay in between. This CDR3 comprises 17 residues. CDR3 amino acids: CASSPGGGGTYNSPLHF. The CDR3 bases are TGTGCCAGCAGCCCCGGGGGGGGAGGAACCTATAATTCACCCCTCCACTTT.

This clone was found once. The chain employs TRBV10-3 and TRBJ1-1; D is undetermined. Trimming stripped 0 bases from V and 5 bases from J, with 16 bases between. The CDR3 extends over 16 amino acids. Germline CDR1 reads ENHRY; CDR2 reads SYGVKD. In DNA, the CDR3 is TGTGCCATCAGTGAGTCCGATGATCCCAGAGGGACTGAAGCTTTCTTT. Its protein is CAISESDDPRGTEAFF.

This clone was seen only once. J is TRBJ1-2 and V is TRBV11-1; unclear D gene. The CDR3 covers 13 residues. Trimming removed 1 base from V and 2 bases from J, with 5 bases in between. Germline assignment: CDR1 SGHAT and CDR2 FQDESV (reference sequence). The CDR3 nucleotides read TGTGCCAGCAGCTTAGGACTGAACTATGGCTACACCTTC. It encodes CASSLGLNYGYTF.